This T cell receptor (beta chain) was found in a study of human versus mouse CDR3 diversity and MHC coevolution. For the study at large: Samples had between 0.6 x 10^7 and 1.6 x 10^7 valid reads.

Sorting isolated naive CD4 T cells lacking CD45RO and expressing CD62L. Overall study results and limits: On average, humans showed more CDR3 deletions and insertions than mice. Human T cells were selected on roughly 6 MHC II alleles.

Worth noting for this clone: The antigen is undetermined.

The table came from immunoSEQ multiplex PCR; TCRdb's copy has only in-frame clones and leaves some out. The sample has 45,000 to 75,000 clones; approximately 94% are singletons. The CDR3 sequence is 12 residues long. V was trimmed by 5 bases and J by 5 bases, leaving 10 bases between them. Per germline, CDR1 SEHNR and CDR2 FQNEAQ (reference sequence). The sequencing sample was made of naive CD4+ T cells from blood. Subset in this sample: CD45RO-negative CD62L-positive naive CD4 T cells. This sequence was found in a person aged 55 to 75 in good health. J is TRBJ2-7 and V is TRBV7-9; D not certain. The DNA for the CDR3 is TGTGCCAGCAGCGCCCGCAGGAACGAGCAGTACTTC. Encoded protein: CASSARRNEQYF. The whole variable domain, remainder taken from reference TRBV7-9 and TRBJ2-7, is DTGVSQNPRHKITKRGQNVTFRCDPISEHNRLYWYRQTLGQGPEFLTYFQNEAQLEKSRLLSDRFSAERPKGSFSTLEIQRTEQGDSAMYLCASSARRNEQYFGPGTRLTVT.